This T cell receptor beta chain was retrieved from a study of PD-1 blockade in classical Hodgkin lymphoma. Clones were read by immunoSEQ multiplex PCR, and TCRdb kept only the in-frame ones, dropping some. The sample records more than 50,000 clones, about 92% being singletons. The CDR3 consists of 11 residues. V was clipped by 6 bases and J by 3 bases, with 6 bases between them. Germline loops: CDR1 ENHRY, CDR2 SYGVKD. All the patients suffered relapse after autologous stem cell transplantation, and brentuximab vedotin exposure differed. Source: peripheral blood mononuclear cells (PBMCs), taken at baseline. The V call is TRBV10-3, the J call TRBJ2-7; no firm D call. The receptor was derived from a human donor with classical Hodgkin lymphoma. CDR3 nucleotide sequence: TGTGCCATCAGCGAGAACTACGAGCAGTACTTC. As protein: CAISENYEQYF.